These 3 T cell receptor beta chains share one sample of origin, sequenced in a study of blood T cell repertoires in COVID-19. Generated by immunoSEQ multiplex PCR, the TCRdb table keeps only in-frame clones and is missing some. This table holds about 160,000 clones, 84% found once. Specimen: peripheral blood. The receptors were sampled from a man aged 35-49 years who had recovered from COVID-19.

This chain uses TRBV27 with TRBJ2-5, with D possibly TRBD1 on 6 matching bases. V shed 4 bases and J shed 4 bases, with 13 bases lying between them. CDR1 is MNHEY, CDR2 SMNVEV, per germline (reference sequence). CDR3 length: 14 residues. CDR3 sequence (DNA): TGTGCCAGCAGTTCCCGACAGGCTACAGAGACCCAGTACTTC. It encodes CASSSRQATETQYF.

This chain connects TRBV11-2 to TRBJ2-1; 7 positions agree with TRBD1. CDR3 size: 17 residues. Losses at the gene ends were 0 bases for V and 8 bases for J; bases not matched to a gene: 13. From germline, CDR1 is SGHAT and CDR2 FQNNGV. CDR3 bases: TGTGCCAGCAGCTTAGATCGAACAGGGGTAGAGGTCCATGAGCAGTTCTTC. It encodes CASSLDRTGVEVHEQFF.

To note about this clone: It is unclear where the CDR3 begins or ends on the DNA, so no DNA is shown, and the CDR3 is as TCRdb lists it. V is TRBV25-1 and J is TRBJ2-2; TRBD1, the table's D call, was not compared with the DNA. The CDR3 numbers 15 amino acids, ends counted. CDR1 MGHDK and CDR2 SYGVNS come from the germline V gene. The CDR3: CASSTSTGNTGELFF.